These T cell receptor beta chains were read from a single sample in a study of blood T cells in healthy people across ages. TCRdb re-called the 5' RACE reads through MiXCR, storing one row per CDR3 protein. The sample lists hundreds of thousands of distinct CDR3 sequences, approximately 53% occurring once. The sequencing input was blood. The receptors originated from a man aged 35 to 55 in good health. The CDR3 runs from the conserved cysteine through the conserved F or W. Fields, in order: CDR3 protein, CDR3 DNA, V gene, clone size, J gene, D gene. D genes are given only for firm matches. Rows give clone size only sometimes, using once, few, many, or a class for an expanded clone.

CDR3aa: CSAPGAGNTEAFF
CDR3nt: TGCAGTGCCCCGGGGGCGGGGAACACTGAAGCTTTCTTT
v_gene: TRBV20-1
abundance: .
j_gene: TRBJ1-1
d_gene: .

CDR3aa: CASSDEAGTDTQYF
CDR3nt: TGTGCCAGCAGTGACGAAGCGGGCACAGATACGCAGTATTTT
v_gene: TRBV6-4
abundance: .
j_gene: TRBJ2-3
d_gene: .

CDR3aa: CASIRRTVAFEQYF
CDR3nt: TGTGCCAGCATCCGCAGGACAGTAGCTTTCGAGCAGTACTTC
v_gene: TRBV21-1
abundance: .
j_gene: TRBJ2-7
d_gene: .

CDR3aa: CASSESRAVEYEQYF
CDR3nt: TGTGCCAGCAGTGAATCTCGGGCGGTTGAGTACGAGCAGTACTTC
v_gene: TRBV2
abundance: .
j_gene: TRBJ2-7
d_gene: .

CDR3aa: CASRTQHSGANVLTF
CDR3nt: TGTGCCAGCAGAACACAGCACTCTGGGGCCAACGTCCTGACTTTC
v_gene: TRBV28
abundance: few
j_gene: TRBJ2-6
d_gene: .

CDR3aa: CASSLGQGWSTDTQYF
CDR3nt: TGTGCCAGCAGTCTGGGACAGGGTTGGTCCACAGATACGCAGTATTTT
v_gene: TRBV6-1
abundance: .
j_gene: TRBJ2-3
d_gene: TRBD1

CDR3aa: CASSYEGMRETQYF
CDR3nt: TGTGCCAGCAGTTACGAGGGAATGCGGGAGACCCAGTACTTC
v_gene: TRBV6-5
abundance: .
j_gene: TRBJ2-5
d_gene: .

CDR3aa: CASSRDLAGARTDTQYF
CDR3nt: TGTGCCAGCAGCCGGGACCTAGCGGGGGCCCGCACAGATACGCAGTATTTT
v_gene: TRBV7-9
abundance: .
j_gene: TRBJ2-3
d_gene: TRBD2

CDR3aa: CASSLYVGDVGHSNQPQHF
CDR3nt: TGTGCCAGCAGTTTATATGTGGGAGACGTCGGACATAGCAATCAGCCCCAGCATTTT
v_gene: TRBV12-3/TRBV12-4
abundance: few
j_gene: TRBJ1-5
d_gene: .

CDR3aa: CAGSLDLGVRTEAFF
CDR3nt: TGTGCCGGCAGCTTAGATTTGGGGGTGCGAACTGAAGCTTTCTTT
v_gene: TRBV11-2
abundance: .
j_gene: TRBJ1-1
d_gene: .

CDR3aa: CSGWTGNNQPQHF
CDR3nt: TGCAGTGGCTGGACGGGAAATAATCAGCCCCAGCATTTT
v_gene: TRBV20-1
abundance: .
j_gene: TRBJ1-5
d_gene: .

CDR3aa: CASSPPGGRYQETQYF
CDR3nt: TGTGCCAGCAGTCCGCCGGGGGGACGGTACCAAGAGACCCAGTACTTC
v_gene: TRBV7-2
abundance: .
j_gene: TRBJ2-5
d_gene: TRBD2

CDR3aa: CASSQADRVRSYGYTF
CDR3nt: TGCGCCAGCAGCCAAGCGGACAGGGTACGAAGCTATGGCTACACCTTC
v_gene: TRBV4-3
abundance: .
j_gene: TRBJ1-2
d_gene: TRBD1

CDR3aa: CASSYGQGTRADTQYF
CDR3nt: TGCGCCAGCAGCTATGGACAGGGGACGAGGGCAGATACGCAGTATTTT
v_gene: TRBV4-1
abundance: .
j_gene: TRBJ2-3
d_gene: TRBD1

CDR3aa: CASSQSYERYF
CDR3nt: TGTGCCAGCAGCCAGTCCTACGAGCGGTACTTC
v_gene: TRBV3-1
abundance: once
j_gene: TRBJ2-7
d_gene: .

CDR3aa: CSASPAEGPDTQYF
CDR3nt: TGCAGTGCTAGTCCCGCGGAGGGGCCAGATACGCAGTATTTT
v_gene: TRBV20-1
abundance: .
j_gene: TRBJ2-3
d_gene: .

CDR3aa: CSARGPGGYEDTQYF
CDR3nt: TGCAGTGCTAGAGGTCCAGGGGGATATGAGGATACGCAGTATTTT
v_gene: TRBV20-1
abundance: few
j_gene: TRBJ2-3
d_gene: TRBD1

CDR3aa: CASSQDPWTGANYGYTF
CDR3nt: TGTGCCAGCAGCCAAGATCCCTGGACAGGAGCTAACTATGGCTACACCTTC
v_gene: TRBV4-2
abundance: few
j_gene: TRBJ1-2
d_gene: TRBD1

CDR3aa: CASSLAPTGGFNSPLHF
CDR3nt: TGTGCCAGCAGTTTAGCCCCGACAGGGGGATTTAATTCACCCCTCCACTTT
v_gene: TRBV28
abundance: .
j_gene: TRBJ1-6
d_gene: TRBD1